This T cell receptor (beta chain) comes out of a study of CD8+ T cells in alopecia areata. Whole-study results and caveats: Scalp repertoires also include resident alphabeta T cells from normal skin. Compared with normal scalp, lesional scalp had higher clonality and more expanded CD8+ clones.

It was cDNA, reverse transcribed from extracted RNA, that served as the sequencing template. Sequenced by immunoSEQ multiplex PCR; TCRdb stores in-frame clones only, minus some. The sample consists of 250,000 or so clones, roughly two thirds of them appearing once. The CDR3 totals 13 residues. J gave up 1 base and V 3 bases, and 1 base lay outside the gene matches. CDR1 and CDR2 from the germline V gene are SQVTM and ANQGSEA. Sorting separated CD4+ and CD8+ T cells out of PBMCs. This clone was counted a few times. Antigen unknown. The sequencing used CD4+ T cells sorted from blood, collected at week 0. The receptor comes from a human donor with alopecia areata. The rearrangement links TRBV29-1 to TRBJ2-3, with 7 positions matching TRBD1. The CDR3 loop is CSVDQGGTDTQYF. CDR3 DNA: TGCAGCGTTGATCAGGGGGGCACAGATACGCAGTATTTT.